This TCR beta chain emerged from a study of T cells in Graves' hyperthyroidism and ophthalmopathy. The CDR3 regions of TCR beta were amplified from RNA transcripts. The HTBI primer set drove a first-round RT-PCR of the TCR CDR3. TCRdb called the multiplex PCR reads again in MiXCR, with one record for every CDR3 protein. The data show about 400,000 distinct CDR3 sequences, around a sixth seen once. Losses at the gene ends were 1 base for V and 5 bases for J; bases not matched to a gene: 11. The germline CDR1 and CDR2 sequences are DFQATT and SNEGSKA (reference sequence). The CDR3 extends over 16 amino acids. On the basis of clinical symptoms, serum thyroxine and TRAb, thyroid ultrasound and orbital computed tomography, diagnoses were made.

This TCR was recovered from a woman aged 18-29 years with Graves' hyperthyroidism that later progressed to Graves' ophthalmopathy. The J gene is TRBJ2-7, the V gene TRBV20-1, with TRBD2 matching over 10 bases. The sample was blood. Here the CDR3 reads CSARGAGGYLRDEQYF. The CDR3 bases are TGCAGTGCTAGAGGAGCGGGAGGGTATCTCAGGGACGAGCAGTACTTC.